Listed below are T cell receptor beta chains from one sample, sequenced in a study of cytomegalovirus exposure and HLA in healthy donors. The table came from immunoSEQ multiplex PCR; TCRdb's copy has only in-frame clones and leaves some out. This sample carries 150,000 to 200,000 clones, around 77% of them seen once, and the ten largest clones take 2% to 2.5%. Sequenced material: PBMCs. All receptors derive from a woman in her 30s in good health and CMV-seropositive. CDR3s include the opening cysteine and the closing phenylalanine or tryptophan. Fields, in order: V gene, clone size, J gene, D gene, CDR3 length, CDR3 protein, CDR3 DNA. A D gene is named only where the DNA matches it firmly. Only some rows state a clone size, as once, few, many or a class for expanded clones.

>TRBV7-2|.|TRBJ2-3|TRBD2|14
CASSLGLAVDTQYF
TGTGCCAGCAGCTTGGGGCTAGCGGTTGATACGCAGTATTTT
>TRBV6-6|.|TRBJ2-1|TRBD2|15
CASNPLAGGYNEQFF
TGTGCCAGCAACCCCTTAGCGGGAGGATACAATGAGCAGTTCTTC
>TRBV6-6|few|TRBJ2-7|TRBD2|15
CASSHLAGGTTEQYF
TGTGCCAGCAGCCACCTAGCGGGGGGCACCACCGAGCAGTACTTC
>TRBV6-5|.|TRBJ2-7|TRBD1|13
CASYRQGSYEQYF
TGTGCCAGCTACAGACAGGGCTCCTACGAGCAGTACTTC
>TRBV13|.|TRBJ1-3|.|13
CASSSGAGNTIYF
TGTGCCAGCAGCTCGGGGGCTGGAAACACCATATATTTT
>TRBV10-3|.|TRBJ2-3|.|13
CAISAGEGDPQYF
TGTGCCATCAGTGCTGGAGAGGGAGATCCGCAGTATTTT
>TRBV14|few|TRBJ2-1|TRBD1|14
CASSQRDSHNEQFF
TGTGCCAGCAGCCAACGGGACAGCCACAATGAGCAGTTCTTC
>TRBV5-1|.|TRBJ2-1|.|15
CASSLGQSSYNEQFF
TGCGCCAGCAGCTTGGGACAGAGCTCCTACAATGAGCAGTTCTTC
>TRBV25-1|.|TRBJ1-3|.|17
CASSEGQPFYSGNTIYF
TGTGCCAGCAGTGAAGGACAGCCCTTCTACTCTGGAAACACCATATATTTT
>TRBV7-2|.|TRBJ1-2|.|12
CASSLSGGGYTF
TGTGCCAGCAGCTTATCAGGTGGCGGCTACACCTTC
>TRBV7-6|.|TRBJ1-2|.|16
CASSLDLGGTNYGYTF
TGTGCCAGCAGCTTAGATCTCGGGGGTACTAACTATGGCTACACCTTC
>TRBV25-1|few|TRBJ1-1|.|11
CASSKNTEAFF
TGTGCCAGCAGCAAGAACACTGAAGCTTTCTTT
>TRBV30|.|TRBJ2-1|.|14
CASDVGQFLNEQFF
TGTGCCTCCGACGTCGGACAGTTTTTAAATGAGCAGTTCTTC
>TRBV7-9|few|TRBJ1-1|.|13
CASRIGGWAEAFF
TGTGCCAGCAGGATAGGCGGGTGGGCTGAAGCTTTCTTT
>TRBV7-2|.|TRBJ1-1|TRBD1|15
CASSLGSGGNTEAFF
TGTGCCAGCAGCTTAGGATCAGGGGGCAACACTGAAGCTTTCTTT
>TRBV10-3|.|TRBJ2-5|.|12
CATGHDVWTQYF
TGTGCCACAGGACACGACGTGTGGACCCAGTACTTC
>TRBV29-1|.|TRBJ2-3|TRBD2|12
CSVERGSDTQYF
TGCAGCGTTGAGCGGGGGTCAGATACGCAGTATTTT
>TRBV30|.|TRBJ2-7|.|13
CAWRETGTDEQYF
TGTGCCTGGAGAGAGACAGGTACGGACGAGCAGTACTTC
>TRBV18|.|TRBJ1-1|TRBD1|17
CASSPRQGRRMNTEAFF
TGTGCCAGCTCACCCCGACAGGGGCGACGTATGAACACTGAAGCTTTCTTT
>TRBV7-8|.|TRBJ1-2|TRBD1|14
CASSSNRQGLGYTF
TGTGCCAGCAGCTCCAACAGACAGGGGCTTGGCTACACCTTC
>TRBV27|.|TRBJ2-5|TRBD1|14
CASSSLDRKETQYF
TGTGCCAGCAGCTCCCTGGACAGGAAAGAGACCCAGTACTTC
>TRBV2|.|TRBJ1-3|TRBD1|14
CASRSDRGQNTIYF
TGTGCCAGCAGGTCCGACAGGGGTCAAAACACCATATATTTT
>TRBV10-1|few|TRBJ1-2|.|13
CASSPGQSYGYTF
TGCGCCAGCAGCCCCGGACAGTCCTATGGCTACACCTTC